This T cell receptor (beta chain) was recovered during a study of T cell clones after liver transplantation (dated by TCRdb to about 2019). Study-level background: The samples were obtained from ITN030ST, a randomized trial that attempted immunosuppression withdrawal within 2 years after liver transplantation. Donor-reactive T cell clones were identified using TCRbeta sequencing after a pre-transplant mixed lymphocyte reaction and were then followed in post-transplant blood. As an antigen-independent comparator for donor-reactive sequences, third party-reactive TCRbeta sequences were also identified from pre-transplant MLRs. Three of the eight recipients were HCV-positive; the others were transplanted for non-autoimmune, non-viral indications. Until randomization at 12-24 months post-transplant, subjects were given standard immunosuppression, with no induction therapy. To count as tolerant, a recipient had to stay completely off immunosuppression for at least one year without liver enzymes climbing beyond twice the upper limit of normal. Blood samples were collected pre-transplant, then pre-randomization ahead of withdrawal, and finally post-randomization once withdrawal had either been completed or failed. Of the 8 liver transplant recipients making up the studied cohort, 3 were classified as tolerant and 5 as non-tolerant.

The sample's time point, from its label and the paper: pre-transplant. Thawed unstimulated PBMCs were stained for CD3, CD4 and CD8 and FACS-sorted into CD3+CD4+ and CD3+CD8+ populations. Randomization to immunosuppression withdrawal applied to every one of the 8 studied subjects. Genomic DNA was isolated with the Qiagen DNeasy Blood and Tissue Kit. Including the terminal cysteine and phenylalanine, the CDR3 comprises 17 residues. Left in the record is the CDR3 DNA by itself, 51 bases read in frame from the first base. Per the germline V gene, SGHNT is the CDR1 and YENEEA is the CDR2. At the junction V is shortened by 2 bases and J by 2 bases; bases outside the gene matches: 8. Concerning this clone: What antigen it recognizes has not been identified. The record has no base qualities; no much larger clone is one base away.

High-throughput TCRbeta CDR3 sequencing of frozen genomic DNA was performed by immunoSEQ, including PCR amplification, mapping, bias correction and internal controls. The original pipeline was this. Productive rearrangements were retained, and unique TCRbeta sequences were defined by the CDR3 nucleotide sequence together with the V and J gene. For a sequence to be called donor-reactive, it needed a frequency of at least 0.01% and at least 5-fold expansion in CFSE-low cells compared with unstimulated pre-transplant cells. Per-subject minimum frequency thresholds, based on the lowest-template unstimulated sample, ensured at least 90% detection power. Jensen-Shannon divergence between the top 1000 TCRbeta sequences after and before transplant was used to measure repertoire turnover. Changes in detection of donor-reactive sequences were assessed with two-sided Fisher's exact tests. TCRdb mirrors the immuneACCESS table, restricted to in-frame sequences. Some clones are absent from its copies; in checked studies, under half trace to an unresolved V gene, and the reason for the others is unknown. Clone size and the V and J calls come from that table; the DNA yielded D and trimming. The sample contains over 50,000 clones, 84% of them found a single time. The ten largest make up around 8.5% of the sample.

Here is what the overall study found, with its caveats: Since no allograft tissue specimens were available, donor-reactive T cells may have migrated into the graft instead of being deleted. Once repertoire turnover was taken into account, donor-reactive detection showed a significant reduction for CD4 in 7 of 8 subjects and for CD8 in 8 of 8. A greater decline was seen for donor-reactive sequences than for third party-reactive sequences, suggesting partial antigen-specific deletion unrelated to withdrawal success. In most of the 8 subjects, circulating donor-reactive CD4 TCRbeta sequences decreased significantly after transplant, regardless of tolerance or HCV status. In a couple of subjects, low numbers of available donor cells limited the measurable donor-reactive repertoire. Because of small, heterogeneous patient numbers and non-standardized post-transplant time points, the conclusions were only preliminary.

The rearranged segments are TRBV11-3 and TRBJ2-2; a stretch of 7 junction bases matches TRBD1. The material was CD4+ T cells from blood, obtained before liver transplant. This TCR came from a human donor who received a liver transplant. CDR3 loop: CASSLRSTGTNTGELFF. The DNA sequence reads TGTGCCAGCAGCTTACGGTCGACAGGGACAAACACCGGGGAGCTGTTTTTT.